The clone carrying this T cell receptor (beta chain) was observed a handful of times. This entry is derived from a study of blood T cells in healthy people across ages. Per individual sample, total RNA of at least 5.5 micrograms was extracted. Germline loops: CDR1 SQVTM, CDR2 ANQGSEA. V lost 7 bases and J lost 3, with 12 bases in between. The CDR3 sequence is 12 residues long. For the second PCR, which ran for 7 to 11 cycles, a sample-barcoded 5' primer and a J-beta primer mix were used. Each of the cDNA molecules was tagged by a template-switch adaptor with 12 random nucleotides. Every sample gave at least 3 million paired-end reads containing CDR3. TCRdb itself ran the 5' RACE reads through MiXCR, one entry per CDR3 protein. The table records about 1.4 million distinct CDR3 sequences, roughly 59% of them present only once.

The clonotype comes from a man younger than 30 in good health. The chain uses TRBV29-1 and TRBJ1-2, with no clear D. Sequencing was carried out using blood. In DNA form, the CDR3 reads TGCAGCGACTCGGGCCAGGACTATGGCTACACCTTC. Translated, it gives CSDSGQDYGYTF.